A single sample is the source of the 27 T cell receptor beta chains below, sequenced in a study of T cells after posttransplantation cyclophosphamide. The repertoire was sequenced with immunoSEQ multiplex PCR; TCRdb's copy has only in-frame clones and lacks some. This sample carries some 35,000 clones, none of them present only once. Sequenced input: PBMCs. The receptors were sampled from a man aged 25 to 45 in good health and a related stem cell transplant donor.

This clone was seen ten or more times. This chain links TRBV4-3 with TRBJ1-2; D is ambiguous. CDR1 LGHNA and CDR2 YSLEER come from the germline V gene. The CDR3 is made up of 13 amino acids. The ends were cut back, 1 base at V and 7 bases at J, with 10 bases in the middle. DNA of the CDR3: TGCGCCAGCAGCCAAGCGGGGAGCTCTGGCTACACCTTC. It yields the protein CASSQAGSSGYTF.

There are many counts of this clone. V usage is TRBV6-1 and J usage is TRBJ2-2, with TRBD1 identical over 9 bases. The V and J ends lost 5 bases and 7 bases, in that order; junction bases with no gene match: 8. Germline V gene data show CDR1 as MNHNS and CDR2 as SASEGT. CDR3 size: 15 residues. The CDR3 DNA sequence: TGTGCCAGCAGTTTACAGGGGGCGCTTGTCGGGGAGCTGTTTTTT. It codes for CASSLQGALVGELFF.

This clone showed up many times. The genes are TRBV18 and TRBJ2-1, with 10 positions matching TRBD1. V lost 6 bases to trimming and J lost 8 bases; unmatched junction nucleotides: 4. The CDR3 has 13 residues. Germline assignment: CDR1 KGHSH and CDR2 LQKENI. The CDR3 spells CASSPGQGHEQFF. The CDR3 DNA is TGTGCCAGCTCGCCGGGACAGGGGCATGAGCAGTTCTTC.

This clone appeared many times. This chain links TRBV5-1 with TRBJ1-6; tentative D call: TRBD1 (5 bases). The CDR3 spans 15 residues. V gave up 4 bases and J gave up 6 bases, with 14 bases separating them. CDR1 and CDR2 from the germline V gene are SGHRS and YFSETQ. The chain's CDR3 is CASSPSGNANSPLHF. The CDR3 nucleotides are TGCGCCAGCAGCCCCTCAGGGAACGCTAATTCACCCCTCCACTTT.

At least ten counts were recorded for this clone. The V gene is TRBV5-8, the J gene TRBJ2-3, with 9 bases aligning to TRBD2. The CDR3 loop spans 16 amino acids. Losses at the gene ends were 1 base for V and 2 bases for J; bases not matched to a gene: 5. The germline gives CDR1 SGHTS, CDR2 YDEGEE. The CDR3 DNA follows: TGTGCCAGCAGCTTGAAGGCGGGGGGGAACACAGATACGCAGTATTTT. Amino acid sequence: CASSLKAGGNTDTQYF.

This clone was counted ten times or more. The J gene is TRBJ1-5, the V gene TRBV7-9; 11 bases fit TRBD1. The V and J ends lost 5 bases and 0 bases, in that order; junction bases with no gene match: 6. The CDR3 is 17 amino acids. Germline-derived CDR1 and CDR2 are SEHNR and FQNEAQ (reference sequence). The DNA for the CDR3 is TGTGCCAGCAGCCGGACAGGGGGCGTAAATAGCAATCAGCCCCAGCATTTT. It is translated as CASSRTGGVNSNQPQHF.

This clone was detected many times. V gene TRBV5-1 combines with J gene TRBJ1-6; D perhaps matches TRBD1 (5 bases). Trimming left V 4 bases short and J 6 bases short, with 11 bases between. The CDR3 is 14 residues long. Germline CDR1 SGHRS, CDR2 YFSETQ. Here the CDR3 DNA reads TGCGCCAGCAGCCGGGGGGGGTCTAATTCACCCCTCCACTTT. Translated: CASSRGGSNSPLHF.

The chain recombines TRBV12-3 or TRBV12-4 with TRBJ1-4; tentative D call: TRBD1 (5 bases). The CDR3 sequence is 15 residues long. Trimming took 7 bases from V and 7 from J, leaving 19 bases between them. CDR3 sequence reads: CASTQGGVLGEKLFF. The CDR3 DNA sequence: TGTGCCAGCACCCAGGGAGGGGTACTCGGTGAAAAACTGTTTTTT.

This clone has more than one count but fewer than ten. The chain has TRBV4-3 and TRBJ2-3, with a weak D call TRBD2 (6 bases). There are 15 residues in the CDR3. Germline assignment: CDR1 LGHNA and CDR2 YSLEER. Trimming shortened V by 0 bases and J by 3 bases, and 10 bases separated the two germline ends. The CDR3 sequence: CASSQDGTGTDTQYF. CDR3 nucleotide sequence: TGCGCCAGCAGCCAAGATGGGACTGGAACAGATACGCAGTATTTT.

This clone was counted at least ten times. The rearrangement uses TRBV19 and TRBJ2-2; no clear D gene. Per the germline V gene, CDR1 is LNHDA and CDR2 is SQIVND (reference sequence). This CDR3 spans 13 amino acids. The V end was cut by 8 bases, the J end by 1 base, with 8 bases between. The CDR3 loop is CASSRQNTGELFF. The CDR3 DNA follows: TGTGCCAGTTCAAGACAGAACACCGGGGAGCTGTTTTTT.

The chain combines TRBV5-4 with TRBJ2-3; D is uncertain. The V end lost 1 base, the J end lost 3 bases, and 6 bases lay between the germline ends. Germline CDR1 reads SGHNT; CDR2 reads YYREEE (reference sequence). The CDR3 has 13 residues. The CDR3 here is CASSLIRTDTQYF. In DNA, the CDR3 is TGTGCCAGCAGCTTGATCCGGACAGATACGCAGTATTTT.

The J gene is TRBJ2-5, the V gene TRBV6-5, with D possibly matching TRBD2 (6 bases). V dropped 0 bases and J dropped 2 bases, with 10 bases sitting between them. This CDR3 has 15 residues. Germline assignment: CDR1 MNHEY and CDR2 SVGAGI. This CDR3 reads CASSYSIGGQETQYF. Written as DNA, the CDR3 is TGTGCCAGCAGTTACTCGATTGGGGGGCAAGAGACCCAGTACTTC.

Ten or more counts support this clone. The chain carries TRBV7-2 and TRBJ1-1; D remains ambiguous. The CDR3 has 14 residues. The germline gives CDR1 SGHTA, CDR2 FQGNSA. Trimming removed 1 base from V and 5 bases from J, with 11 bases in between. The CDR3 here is CASSLVGLRTEAFF. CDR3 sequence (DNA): TGTGCCAGCAGCTTAGTTGGGCTCCGGACTGAAGCTTTCTTT.

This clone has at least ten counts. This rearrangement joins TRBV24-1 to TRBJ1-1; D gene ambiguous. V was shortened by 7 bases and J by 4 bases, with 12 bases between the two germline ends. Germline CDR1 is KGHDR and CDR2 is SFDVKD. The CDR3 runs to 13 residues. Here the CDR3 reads CATRRGAGTEAFF. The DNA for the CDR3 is TGTGCCACCAGGCGGGGTGCGGGCACTGAAGCTTTCTTT.

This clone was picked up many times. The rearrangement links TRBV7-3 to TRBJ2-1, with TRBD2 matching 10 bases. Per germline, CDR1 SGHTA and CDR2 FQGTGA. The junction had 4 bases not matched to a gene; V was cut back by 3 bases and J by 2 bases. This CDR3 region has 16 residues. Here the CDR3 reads CASSLDLAGAYNEQFF. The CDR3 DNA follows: TGTGCCAGCAGCTTGGACCTAGCGGGGGCCTACAATGAGCAGTTCTTC.

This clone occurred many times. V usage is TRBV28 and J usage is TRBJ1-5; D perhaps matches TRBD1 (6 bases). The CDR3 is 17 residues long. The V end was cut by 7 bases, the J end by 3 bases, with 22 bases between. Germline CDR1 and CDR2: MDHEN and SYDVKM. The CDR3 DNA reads TGTGCCAGCACCATAGGGGGTGGAGGGATGATCAATCAGCCCCAGCATTTT. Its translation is CASTIGGGGMINQPQHF. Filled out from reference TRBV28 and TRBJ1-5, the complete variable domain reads DVKVTQSSRYLVKRTGEKVFLECVQDMDHENMFWYRQDPGLGLRLIYFSYDVKMKEKGDIPEGYSVSREKKERFSLILESASTNQTSMYLCASTIGGGGMINQPQHFGDGTRLSIL.

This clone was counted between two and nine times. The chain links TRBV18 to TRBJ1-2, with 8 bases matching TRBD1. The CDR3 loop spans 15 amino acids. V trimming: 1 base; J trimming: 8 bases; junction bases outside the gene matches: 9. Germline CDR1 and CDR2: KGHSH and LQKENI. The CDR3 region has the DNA TGTGCCAGCTCACCACGTACAGGGGGTTTTAAGGGCTACACCTTC. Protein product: CASSPRTGGFKGYTF.

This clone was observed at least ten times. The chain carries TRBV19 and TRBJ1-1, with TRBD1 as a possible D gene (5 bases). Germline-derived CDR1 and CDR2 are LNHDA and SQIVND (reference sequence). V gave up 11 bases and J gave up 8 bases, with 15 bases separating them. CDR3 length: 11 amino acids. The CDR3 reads CASERGSEAFF. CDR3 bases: TGTGCCTCAGAACGGGGGAGCGAAGCTTTCTTT.

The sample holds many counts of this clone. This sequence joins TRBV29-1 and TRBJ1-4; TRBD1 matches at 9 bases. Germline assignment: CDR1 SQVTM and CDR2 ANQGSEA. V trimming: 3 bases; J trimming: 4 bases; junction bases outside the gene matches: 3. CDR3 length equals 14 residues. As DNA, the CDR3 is TGCAGCGTTGAGGGGACAGGGAATAATGAAAAACTGTTTTTT. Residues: CSVEGTGNNEKLFF. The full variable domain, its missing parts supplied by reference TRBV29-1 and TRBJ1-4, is SAVISQKPSRDICQRGTSLTIQCQVDSQVTMMFWYRQQPGQSLTLIATANQGSEATYESGFVIDKFPISRPNLTFSTLTVSNMSPEDSSIYLCSVEGTGNNEKLFFGSGTQLSVL.

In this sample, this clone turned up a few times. The CDR3 DNA reads as TGCAGCGTTGAAGGGACAGGAAACTACGAGCAGTACTTC. Its translation: CSVEGTGNYEQYF. This chain uses TRBV29-1 with TRBJ2-7, with 7 positions matching TRBD1. CDR1 is SQVTM, CDR2 ANQGSEA, per germline. CDR3 length equals 13 residues. The V segment lost 1 base and the J segment 3 bases; nucleotides outside the gene matches: 3.

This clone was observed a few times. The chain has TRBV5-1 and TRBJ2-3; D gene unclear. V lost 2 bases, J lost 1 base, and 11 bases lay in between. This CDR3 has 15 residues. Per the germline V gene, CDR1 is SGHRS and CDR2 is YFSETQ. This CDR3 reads CASSFQARGTDTQYF. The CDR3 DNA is TGCGCCAGCAGCTTTCAAGCTCGGGGCACAGATACGCAGTATTTT.

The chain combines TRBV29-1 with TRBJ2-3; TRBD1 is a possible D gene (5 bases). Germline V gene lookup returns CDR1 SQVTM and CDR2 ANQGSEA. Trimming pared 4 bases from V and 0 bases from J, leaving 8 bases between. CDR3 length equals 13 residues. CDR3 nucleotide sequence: TGCAGCGTTGTGAGACAGAGCACAGATACGCAGTATTTT. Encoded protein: CSVVRQSTDTQYF.

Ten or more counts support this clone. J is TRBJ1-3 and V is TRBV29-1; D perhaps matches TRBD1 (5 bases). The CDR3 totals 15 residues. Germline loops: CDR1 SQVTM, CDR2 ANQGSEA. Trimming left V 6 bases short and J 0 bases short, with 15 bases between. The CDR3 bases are TGCAGCGTGGGAGACGGGGGGTCCTCTGGAAACACCATATATTTT. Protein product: CSVGDGGSSGNTIYF.

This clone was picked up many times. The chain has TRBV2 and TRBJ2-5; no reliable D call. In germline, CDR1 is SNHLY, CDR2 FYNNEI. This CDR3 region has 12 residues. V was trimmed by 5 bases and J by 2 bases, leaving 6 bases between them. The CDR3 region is CASSQQQETQYF. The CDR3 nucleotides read TGTGCCAGCAGTCAACAGCAAGAGACCCAGTACTTC.

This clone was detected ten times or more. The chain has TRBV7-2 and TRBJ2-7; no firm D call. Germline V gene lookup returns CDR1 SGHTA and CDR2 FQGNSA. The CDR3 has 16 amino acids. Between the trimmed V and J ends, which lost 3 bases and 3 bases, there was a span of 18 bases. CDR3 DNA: TGTGCCAGCAGCTTCGATGCGGCATCTGCCTACTACGAGCAGTACTTC. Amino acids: CASSFDAASAYYEQYF.

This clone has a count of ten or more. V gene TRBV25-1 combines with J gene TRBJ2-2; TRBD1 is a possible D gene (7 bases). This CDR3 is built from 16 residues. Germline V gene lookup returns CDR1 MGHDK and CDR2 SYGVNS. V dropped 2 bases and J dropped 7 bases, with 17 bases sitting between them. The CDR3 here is CASSEIWRGHGGELFF. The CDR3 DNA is TGTGCCAGCAGTGAAATTTGGAGGGGGCATGGCGGGGAGCTGTTTTTT.

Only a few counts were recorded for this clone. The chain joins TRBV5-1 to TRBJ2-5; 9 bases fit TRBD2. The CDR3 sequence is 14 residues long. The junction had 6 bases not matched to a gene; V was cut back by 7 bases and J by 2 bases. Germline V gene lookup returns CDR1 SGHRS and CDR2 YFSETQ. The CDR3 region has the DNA TGCGCCAGCGGAATAGCGGGGGCTCAAGAGACCCAGTACTTC. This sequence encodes CASGIAGAQETQYF.